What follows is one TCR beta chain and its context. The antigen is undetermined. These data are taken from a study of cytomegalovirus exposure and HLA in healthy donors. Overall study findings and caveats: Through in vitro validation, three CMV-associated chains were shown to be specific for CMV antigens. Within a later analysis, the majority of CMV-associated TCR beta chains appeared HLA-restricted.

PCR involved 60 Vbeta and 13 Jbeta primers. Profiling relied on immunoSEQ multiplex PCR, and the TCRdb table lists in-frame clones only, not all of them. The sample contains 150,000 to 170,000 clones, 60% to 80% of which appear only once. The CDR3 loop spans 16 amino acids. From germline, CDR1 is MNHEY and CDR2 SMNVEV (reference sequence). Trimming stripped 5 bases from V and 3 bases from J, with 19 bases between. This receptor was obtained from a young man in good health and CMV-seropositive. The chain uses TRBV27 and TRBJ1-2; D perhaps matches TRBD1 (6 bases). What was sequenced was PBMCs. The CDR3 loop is CASSKLGDTKYYGYTF. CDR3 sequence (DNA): TGTGCCAGCAGTAAGCTCGGGGACACGAAGTACTATGGCTACACCTTC.